This T cell receptor (beta chain) was sequenced in a study of cytomegalovirus exposure and HLA in healthy donors. PCR employed 60 Vbeta and 13 Jbeta primers. The assay was immunoSEQ multiplex PCR, and TCRdb's table has in-frame clones only and misses some. This table has approximately 110,000 clones, 74% appearing once. Germline V gene lookup returns CDR1 SGHRS and CDR2 YFSETQ. The V and J ends lost 4 bases and 4 bases, in that order; junction bases with no gene match: 10. The CDR3 spans 16 residues. This TCR was sampled from a woman between 50 and 59 years old in good health and CMV-seropositive. Sample: PBMCs. The chain combines TRBV5-1 with TRBJ2-2, with 7 bases aligning to TRBD2. CDR3 DNA sequence: TGCGCCAGCAGCCGGGGGGTCCAGGGTGTCACCGGGGAGCTGTTTTTT. Residues: CASSRGVQGVTGELFF. Supplemented by reference TRBV5-1 and TRBJ2-2, the full variable domain reads KAGVTQTPRYLIKTRGQQVTLSCSPISGHRSVSWYQQTPGQGLQFLFEYFSETQRNKGNFPGRFSGRQFSNSRSEMNVSTLELGDSALYLCASSRGVQGVTGELFFGEGSRLTVL.